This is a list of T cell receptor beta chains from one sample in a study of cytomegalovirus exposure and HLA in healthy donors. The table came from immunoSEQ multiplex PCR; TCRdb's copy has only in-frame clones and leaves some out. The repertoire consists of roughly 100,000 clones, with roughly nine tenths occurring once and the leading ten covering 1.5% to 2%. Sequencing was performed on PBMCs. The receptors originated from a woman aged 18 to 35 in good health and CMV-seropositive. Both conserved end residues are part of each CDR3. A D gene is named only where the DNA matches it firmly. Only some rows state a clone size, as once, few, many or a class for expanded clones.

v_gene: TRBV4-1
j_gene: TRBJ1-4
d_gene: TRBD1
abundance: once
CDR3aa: CASSPDLRQGVGGTNEKLFF
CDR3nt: TGCGCCAGCAGCCCCGACCTCAGGCAGGGGGTAGGGGGAACTAATGAAAAACTGTTTTTT

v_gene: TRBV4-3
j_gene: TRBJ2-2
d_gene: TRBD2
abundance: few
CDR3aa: CASSLRASGANTGELFF
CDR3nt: TGCGCCAGCAGCCTAAGGGCAAGCGGGGCGAACACCGGGGAGCTGTTTTTT

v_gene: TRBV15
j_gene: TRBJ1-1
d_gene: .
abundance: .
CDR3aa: CATSSLHRTVNTEAFF
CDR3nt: TGTGCCACCAGCAGTCTCCACCGGACAGTGAACACTGAAGCTTTCTTT

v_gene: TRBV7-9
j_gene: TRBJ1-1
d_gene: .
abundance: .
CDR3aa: CASSPSLTGSQTTEAFF
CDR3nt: TGTGCCAGCAGCCCATCTCTTACAGGGTCCCAAACCACTGAAGCTTTCTTT

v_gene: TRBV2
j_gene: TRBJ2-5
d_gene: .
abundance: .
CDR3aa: CATNRGAIQETQYF
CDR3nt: TGTGCCACAAACCGGGGAGCGATCCAAGAGACCCAGTACTTC

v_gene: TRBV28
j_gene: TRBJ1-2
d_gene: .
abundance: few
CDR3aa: CASSLKEPRVGGYTF
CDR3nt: TGTGCCAGCAGTTTAAAGGAGCCTCGTGTTGGAGGCTACACCTTC

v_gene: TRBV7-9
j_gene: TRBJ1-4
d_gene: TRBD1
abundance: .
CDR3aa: CASSIDRGSLFF
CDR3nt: TGTGCCAGCAGCATCGACAGGGGAAGCCTGTTTTTT

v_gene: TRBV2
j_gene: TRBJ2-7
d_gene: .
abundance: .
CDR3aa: CASSSDRLSYEQYF
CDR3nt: TGTGCCAGCAGTTCAGACAGGTTATCCTACGAGCAGTACTTC

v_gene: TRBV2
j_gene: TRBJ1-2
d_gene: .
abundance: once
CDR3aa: CASSERGSLDYGYTF
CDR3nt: TGTGCCAGCAGTGAACGGGGGTCCCTTGACTATGGCTACACCTTC

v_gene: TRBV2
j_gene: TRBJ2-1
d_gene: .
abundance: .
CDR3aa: CASGLVTVEFF
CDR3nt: TGTGCCAGCGGTCTAGTGACAGTCGAATTCTTC

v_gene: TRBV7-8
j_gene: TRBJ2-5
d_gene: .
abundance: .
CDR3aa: CASSPSSGQETQYF
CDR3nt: TGTGCCAGCAGCCCCTCCAGTGGCCAAGAGACCCAGTACTTC

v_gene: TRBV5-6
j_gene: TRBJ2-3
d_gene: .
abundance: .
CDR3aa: CASGSYRVMDTQYF
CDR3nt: TGTGCCAGCGGGTCATACAGGGTCATGGATACGCAGTATTTT

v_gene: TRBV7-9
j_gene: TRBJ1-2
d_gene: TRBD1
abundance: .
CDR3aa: CASSLYKPDRAPPRGYTF
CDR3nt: TGTGCCAGCAGCCTCTATAAGCCTGACAGGGCTCCCCCGAGGGGCTACACCTTC

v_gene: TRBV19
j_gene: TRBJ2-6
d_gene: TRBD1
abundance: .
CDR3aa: CASSIDRGLGGANVLTF
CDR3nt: TGTGCCAGTAGTATCGACAGGGGGCTCGGTGGGGCCAACGTCCTGACTTTC

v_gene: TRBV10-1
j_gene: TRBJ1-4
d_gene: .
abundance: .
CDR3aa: CASSDGADEKLFF
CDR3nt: TGCGCCAGCAGTGATGGGGCAGACGAAAAACTGTTTTTT

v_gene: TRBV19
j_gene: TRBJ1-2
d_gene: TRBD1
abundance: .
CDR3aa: CASSIGTGKTLYGYTF
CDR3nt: TGTGCCAGTAGTATAGGGACAGGGAAGACTCTCTATGGCTACACCTTC

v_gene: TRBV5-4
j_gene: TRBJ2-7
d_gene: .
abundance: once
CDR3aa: CASSLANGQNSYEQYF
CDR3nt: TGTGCCAGCAGCTTGGCGAACGGACAGAACTCCTACGAGCAGTACTTC

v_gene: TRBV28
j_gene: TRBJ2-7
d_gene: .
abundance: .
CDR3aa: CASSLPSEYEQYF
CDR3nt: TGTGCCAGCAGTTTGCCTAGCGAGTACGAGCAGTACTTC

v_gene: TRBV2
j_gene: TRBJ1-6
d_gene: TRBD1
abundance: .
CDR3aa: CASSYRDSGGSPLHF
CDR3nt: TGTGCCAGCAGTTACCGGGACAGCGGCGGTTCACCCCTCCACTTT

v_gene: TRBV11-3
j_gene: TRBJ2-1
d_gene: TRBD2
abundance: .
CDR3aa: CASSGGGALVNEQFF
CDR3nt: TGTGCCAGCAGCGGCGGGGGGGCCTTAGTTAATGAGCAGTTCTTC

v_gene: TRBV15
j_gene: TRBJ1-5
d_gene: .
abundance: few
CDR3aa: CATSRVAEPQHF
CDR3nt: TGTGCCACCAGCAGAGTTGCGGAGCCCCAGCATTTT

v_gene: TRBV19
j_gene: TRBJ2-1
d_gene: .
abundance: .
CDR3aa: CASSVGTPGNEQFF
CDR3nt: TGTGCCAGTAGTGTGGGGACTCCTGGCAATGAGCAGTTCTTC

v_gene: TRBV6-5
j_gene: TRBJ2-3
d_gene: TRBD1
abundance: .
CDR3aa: CASSSIYRGRTDTQYF
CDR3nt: TGTGCCAGCAGTTCTATATACAGGGGGCGCACAGATACGCAGTATTTT

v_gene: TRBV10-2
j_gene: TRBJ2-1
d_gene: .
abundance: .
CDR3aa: CASRKSSYNEQFF
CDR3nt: TGCGCCAGCAGAAAGAGCTCCTACAATGAGCAGTTCTTC

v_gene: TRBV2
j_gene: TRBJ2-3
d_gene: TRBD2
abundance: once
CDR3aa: CASRVRPSGGGSTDTQYF
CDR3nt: TGTGCCAGCAGGGTGAGGCCTAGCGGGGGGGGGAGCACAGATACGCAGTATTTT

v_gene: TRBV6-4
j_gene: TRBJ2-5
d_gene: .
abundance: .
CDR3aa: CASSEVGGTGTQYF
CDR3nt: TGTGCCAGCAGTGAGGTGGGGGGGACAGGGACCCAGTACTTC

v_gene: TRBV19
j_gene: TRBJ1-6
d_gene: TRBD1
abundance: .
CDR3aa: CASTVGTDNSPLHF
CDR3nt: TGTGCCAGTACCGTTGGGACAGACAATTCACCCCTCCACTTT

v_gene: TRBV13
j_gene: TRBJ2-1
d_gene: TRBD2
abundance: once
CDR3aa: CASSYTGLAGVGEQFF
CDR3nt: TGTGCCAGCAGCTACACCGGACTAGCGGGGGTCGGGGAGCAGTTCTTC

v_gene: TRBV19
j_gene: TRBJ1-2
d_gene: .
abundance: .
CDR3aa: CASSIAGGPYGYTF
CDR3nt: TGTGCCAGTAGTATAGCCGGGGGGCCCTATGGCTACACCTTC

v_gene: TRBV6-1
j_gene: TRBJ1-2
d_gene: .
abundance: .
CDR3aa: CASSPHSGGSYGYTF
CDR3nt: TGTGCCAGCAGCCCACACTCCGGGGGGAGCTATGGCTACACCTTC